Below are 27 T cell receptor beta chains sequenced from a single sample in a study of vaccination and CD4 T cells after COVID-19 (dated by TCRdb to between 2021 and 2022). The method behind the library was PCR. The data were produced on an Illumina iSeq 100. DNA from cultured CD4+ T cells underwent TCR sequencing with the Oncomine TCR Beta short-read assay at the Johns Hopkins FTIC core. Through fastp at Q25 and MiXCR, TCRdb rebuilt clones from the public reads, retaining in-frame beta chains. When rows share a CDR3 protein, they turn into one entry using the most common DNA and genes. For this sample there are about 11,000 distinct CDR3 sequences; 44% appear just once. The ten largest clones capture roughly 6.9% of the sample. Their antigen targets remain unknown. In light of the paper, this sample's treatment or condition label describes: approximately 9-day PBMC culture with coronavirus spike peptide pools or control peptides (ViraFEST assay).

The sample consisted of CD4+ T cells from blood, cultured in vitro. These receptors all stem from a human donor who had recovered from COVID-19.

This clonotype occurred a few times. V is TRBV6-1 and J is TRBJ1-2, with D possibly being TRBD1 (6 bases). Germline CDR1 and CDR2: MNHNS and SASEGT. The CDR3 is made up of 16 amino acids. V was pared by 6 bases and J by 2 bases, with 19 bases between. The CDR3 region is CASSALMTGLNYGYTF. CDR3 sequence (DNA): TGTGCCAGCAGCGCCCTGATGACAGGTCTAAACTATGGCTACACCTTC.

This clonotype has only a few counts. This chain joins TRBV24-1 and TRBJ2-3, with D maybe TRBD1 (6 bases). Germline V gives CDR1 KGHDR, CDR2 SFDVKD. V dropped 5 bases and J dropped 8 bases, with 13 bases sitting between them. CDR3 size: 13 residues. CDR3 bases: TGTGCCACCAGTGTCCGGGTAGGGGGTACGCAGTATTTT. This gives the protein CATSVRVGGTQYF.

This rearrangement joins TRBV2 to TRBJ2-7; no clear D gene. The CDR3 length is 14 residues. From germline, CDR1 is SNHLY and CDR2 FYNNEI. Trimming pared 4 bases from V and 4 bases from J, leaving 14 bases between. Written as DNA, the CDR3 is TGTGCCAGCAGTGTAGCCCGTGCTGGGTACGAGCAGTACTTC. Its protein product is CASSVARAGYEQYF.

This clonotype turned up a few times. J is TRBJ2-5 and V is TRBV20-1; 16 nucleotides line up with TRBD2. Germline V gene sequence: CDR1 DFQATT, CDR2 SNEGSKA (reference sequence). CDR3 length: 15 amino acids. The chain's CDR3 is CRGTSGGAGQETQYF. The CDR3 DNA reads TGCAGAGGGACTAGCGGGGGGGCGGGGCAAGAGACCCAGTACTTC.

The chain uses TRBV19 and TRBJ1-6, with D perhaps TRBD1 (5 bases). Germline values: CDR1 LNHDA, CDR2 SQIVND (reference sequence). The V end was cut by 6 bases, the J end by 10 bases, with 16 bases between. The CDR3 contains 14 residues. The CDR3, as DNA: TGTGCCAGTAGAATGGAGGGGCAGCGGTCACCCCTCCACTTT. Translating it yields CASRMEGQRSPLHF.

This chain uses TRBV9 with TRBJ1-6; D not certain. This CDR3 is 15 amino acids long. The germline CDR1 and CDR2 sequences are SGDLS and YYNGEE. Trimming took 0 bases from V and 6 from J, leaving 10 bases between them. CDR3 nucleotide sequence: TGTGCCAGCAGCGTAGAAGGCAGGCTTAATTCACCCCTCCACTTT. It specifies CASSVEGRLNSPLHF.

The chain recombines TRBV29-1 with TRBJ2-1, with D possibly matching TRBD1 (5 bases). CDR1 is SQVTM, CDR2 ANQGSEA, per germline. The CDR3 is made up of 13 amino acids. Trimming shortened V by 4 bases and J by 6 bases, and 13 bases separated the two germline ends. The CDR3 DNA sequence: TGCAGCGTTGTTACAGGTTGGGTCAATGAGCAGTTCTTC. Protein: CSVVTGWVNEQFF.

The genes are TRBV30 and TRBJ2-1; possible D gene TRBD2, 7 bases. V was pared by 3 bases and J by 3 bases, with 12 bases between. Germline V gene data show CDR1 as GTSNPN and CDR2 as SVGIG (reference sequence). The CDR3 consists of 14 residues. This CDR3 is CAWRRGGLYNEQFF. The CDR3 DNA sequence: TGTGCCTGGAGGAGGGGGGGTCTCTACAATGAGCAGTTCTTC.

The gene calls are TRBV7-2 and TRBJ1-5; the D gene is possibly TRBD1 (5 bases). Germline V gene lookup returns CDR1 SGHTA and CDR2 FQGNSA. The CDR3 covers 16 residues. Deletions cut 2 bases from V and 1 base from J, with 12 bases between. The CDR3 protein is CASSLWGGRSNQPQHF. Written as DNA, the CDR3 is TGTGCCAGCAGCTTATGGGGCGGACGAAGCAATCAGCCCCAGCATTTT.

The V and J genes are TRBV10-2 and TRBJ1-5, with D hard to call. Trimming cost V 6 bases and J 6 bases, with 12 bases left between them. Germline CDR1 WSHSY, CDR2 SAAADI. This CDR3 has 13 residues. DNA of the CDR3: TGCGCCAGCAGCAAGACCGACGGTCAGCCCCAGCATTTT. Translating gives CASSKTDGQPQHF.

This chain links TRBV20-1 with TRBJ1-1, with D unclear. Germline V gene sequence: CDR1 DFQATT, CDR2 SNEGSKA (reference sequence). The CDR3 has 13 residues. The V and J ends lost 6 bases and 3 bases respectively, with 14 bases between them. The CDR3 DNA sequence: TGCAGTGCCAAACCCGACGGGGACACTGAAGCTTTCTTT. It codes for CSAKPDGDTEAFF.

Turning to this clonotype: The CDR3 does not close with the conserved phenylalanine or tryptophan, likely indicating a read error. This CDR3 reads CASSLGSTGNTEAFL. Written as DNA, the CDR3 is TGTGCCAGCAGCCTAGGCTCCACAGGGAACACTGAAGCTTTCCTT. V gene TRBV7-9 combines with J gene TRBJ1-1; possibly TRBD1 for D (5 bases). V lost 5 bases, J lost 1 base, and 14 bases lay in between. Germline CDR1 is SEHNR and CDR2 is FQNEAQ (reference sequence). The CDR3 totals 15 residues.

This clonotype has a handful of counts. The V and J genes are TRBV24-1 and TRBJ2-1; D unresolved. Germline V gene sequence: CDR1 KGHDR, CDR2 SFDVKD. The ends were cut back, 8 bases at V and 6 bases at J, with 13 bases in the middle. This CDR3 is 13 amino acids long. The chain's CDR3 is CATTKARGNEQFF. For the CDR3, the DNA is TGTGCCACCACCAAGGCGCGTGGCAATGAGCAGTTCTTC.

In this sample, this clonotype turned up a few times. The chain combines TRBV27 with TRBJ1-1, with no clear D. Trimming cost V 5 bases and J 2 bases, with 12 bases left between them. The CDR3 is 14 amino acids. Germline V gene sequence: CDR1 MNHEY, CDR2 SMNVEV (reference sequence). The CDR3 region has the DNA TGTGCCAGCAGTGACCATCAGGTTAACACTGAAGCTTTCTTT. Translating gives CASSDHQVNTEAFF.

This chain joins TRBV25-1 and TRBJ2-1; perhaps D is TRBD1 or TRBD2 (6 bases each). Trimming removed 1 base at V and 8 bases at J, with 18 bases between. This CDR3 has 16 residues. CDR1 is MGHDK, CDR2 SYGVNS, per germline. The DNA of the CDR3 is TGTGCCAGCAGTGAATCTGGGGGGCGGGTGTCCGATGAGCAGTTCTTC. Encoded protein: CASSESGGRVSDEQFF.

This clonotype occurred a few times. The CDR3 loop reads CASSDGGRTIDTQYF. In nucleotides, the CDR3 is TGTGCCAGCAGTGACGGCGGGAGGACGATAGATACGCAGTATTTT. V usage is TRBV6-4 and J usage is TRBJ2-3; 8 nucleotides match TRBD2. Germline trimming cut 2 bases from V and 5 bases from J; bases unmatched to any gene: 6. CDR3 length: 15 residues. From germline, CDR1 is MRHNA and CDR2 SNTAGT.

This clonotype was seen a few times. The chain couples TRBV20-1 to TRBJ1-1, with 8 bases identical to TRBD1. Germline V lookup: CDR1 DFQATT, CDR2 SNEGSKA (reference sequence). The CDR3 is made up of 14 amino acids. With V trimmed by 4 bases and J by 4 bases, 8 bases remained unmatched. CDR3: CSANSQGAGTEAFF. The DNA of the CDR3 is TGCAGTGCTAACAGTCAGGGGGCGGGCACTGAAGCTTTCTTT.

The rearrangement uses TRBV2 and TRBJ1-2; D gene unclear. This CDR3 has 10 residues. Germline assignment: CDR1 SNHLY and CDR2 FYNNEI. With 3 bases removed from V and 14 bases from J, the gap between germline ends came to 10 bases. The CDR3 is CASSDRYLTF. CDR3 nucleotide sequence: TGTGCCAGCAGTGACAGGTATTTGACCTTC. The full variable domain, rest sourced from reference TRBV2 and TRBJ1-2, is EPEVTQTPSHQVTQMGQEVILRCVPISNHLYFYWYRQILGQKVEFLVSFYNNEISEKSEIFDDQFSVERPDGSNFTLKIRSTKLEDSAMYFCASSDRYLTFGSGTRLTVV.

This chain joins TRBV6-2 or TRBV6-3 and TRBJ2-1; 8 bases agree with TRBD1. Trimming removed 5 bases from V and 13 bases from J; junction bases left unmatched: 19. This CDR3 has 16 residues. Germline-derived CDR1 and CDR2 are MNHEY and SVGEGT. The CDR3 is CASSLGTGAKALKQFF. In DNA, the CDR3 is TGTGCCAGCAGTCTTGGGACAGGTGCCAAAGCTTTGAAACAGTTCTTC.

The gene calls are TRBV15 and TRBJ1-1; 8 bases match TRBD1. Trimming at V came to 1 base and at J to 5 bases, leaving 6 bases not matched to a gene. This CDR3 comprises 15 residues. The germline V gene encodes CDR1 LNHNV and CDR2 YYDKDF (reference sequence). For the CDR3, the DNA is TGTGCCACCAGCAGAGGCACAGGGGGAAGAACTGAAGCTTTCTTT. Its protein product is CATSRGTGGRTEAFF.

This clonotype was detected a few times. CDR3 coding DNA: TGTGCCAGCAGTGAGGCACGGGGCTCAACCCTCCACTTT. Translation gives CASSEARGSTLHF. This chain links TRBV6-1 with TRBJ1-6, with D possibly matching TRBD1 (5 bases). The CDR3 is 13 amino acids. Per germline, CDR1 MNHNS and CDR2 SASEGT. Trimming took off 3 bases at V and 14 bases at J, with 14 bases between the two ends.

V gene TRBV2 combines with J gene TRBJ2-1; D perhaps matches TRBD2 (5 bases). The CDR3 extends over 14 amino acids. CDR1 and CDR2 (germline): SNHLY, FYNNEI. V lost 6 bases and J lost 7, with 16 bases in between. The CDR3 DNA follows: TGTGCCAGCAGCCCCGCTCGGGGTAAGAATGAGCAGTTCTTC. Protein: CASSPARGKNEQFF.

This chain links TRBV29-1 with TRBJ2-1, with D tentatively TRBD2 (5 bases). V was shortened by 6 bases and J by 6 bases, with 12 bases between the two germline ends. Germline V CDR1 and CDR2: SQVTM, ANQGSEA. This CDR3 region has 12 residues. DNA for the CDR3: TGCAGCGTACTCGGACTTCTCAATGAGCAGTTCTTC. It translates to CSVLGLLNEQFF.

This sequence joins TRBV20-1 and TRBJ1-5; D unresolved. CDR1 and CDR2 from the germline V gene are DFQATT and SNEGSKA (reference sequence). The V end lost 5 bases, the J end lost 4 bases, and 12 bases lay between the germline ends. The CDR3 has 13 amino acids. DNA for the CDR3: TGCAGTGCTCGTCCGGGCTCTAATCAGCCCCAGCATTTT. This translates into CSARPGSNQPQHF.

This clonotype was detected a few times. The rearrangement joins TRBV11-3 to TRBJ1-1, with 7 bases lining up with TRBD1. The CDR3 length is 15 residues. Germline V gene sequence: CDR1 SGHNT, CDR2 YENEEA. V lost 1 base to trimming and J lost 8 bases; unmatched junction nucleotides: 10. The CDR3, as DNA: TGTGCCAGCAGCTTAGGGGGACAGAGGATTGCGGAAGCTTTCTTT. Amino acid sequence: CASSLGGQRIAEAFF.

The chain is built from TRBV11-2 and TRBJ1-5; D might be TRBD1 (5 bases). CDR1 and CDR2 (germline): SGHAT, FQNNGV. The CDR3 is 15 amino acids. The V end was cut by 1 base, the J end by 5 bases, with 12 bases between. The CDR3 is CASSLGRAGHQPQHF. Written as DNA, the CDR3 is TGTGCCAGCAGCTTAGGACGGGCGGGGCATCAGCCCCAGCATTTT.

The V gene is TRBV7-2, the J gene TRBJ2-3, with D perhaps TRBD1 (6 bases). In germline, CDR1 is SGHTA, CDR2 FQGNSA. Between the trimmed V and J ends, which lost 1 base and 4 bases, there was a span of 15 bases. This CDR3 is built from 16 residues. The DNA of the CDR3 is TGTGCCAGCAGCTTAGGAGGGGGTTTTGTGGCAGATACGCAGTATTTT. It translates to CASSLGGGFVADTQYF.